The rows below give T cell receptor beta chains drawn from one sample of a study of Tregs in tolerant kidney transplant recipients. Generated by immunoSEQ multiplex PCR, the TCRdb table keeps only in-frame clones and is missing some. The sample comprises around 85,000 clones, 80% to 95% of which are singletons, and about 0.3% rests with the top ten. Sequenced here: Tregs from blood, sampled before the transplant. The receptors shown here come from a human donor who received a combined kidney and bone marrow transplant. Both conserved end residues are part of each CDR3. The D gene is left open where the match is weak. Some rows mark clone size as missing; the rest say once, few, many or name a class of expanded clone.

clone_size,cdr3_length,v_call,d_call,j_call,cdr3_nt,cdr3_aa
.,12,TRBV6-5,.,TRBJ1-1,TGTGCCAGCAGCTCCCTGGGCACTGAAGCTTTCTTT,CASSSLGTEAFF
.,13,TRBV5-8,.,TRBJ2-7,TGTGCCAGCATCGGGGGCTTATCCTACGAGCAGTACTTC,CASIGGLSYEQYF
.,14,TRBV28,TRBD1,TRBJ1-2,TGTGCCAGCACTCCGGGGGGGACAGTCTATGGCTACACCTTC,CASTPGGTVYGYTF
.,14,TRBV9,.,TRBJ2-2,TGTGCCAGCAGCCTAGGAGAGGCCACCGGGGAGCTGTTTTTT,CASSLGEATGELFF
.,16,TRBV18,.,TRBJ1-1,TGTGCCAGCTCACCTCTCGGAGGACGGGGGAACACTGAAGCTTTCTTT,CASSPLGGRGNTEAFF
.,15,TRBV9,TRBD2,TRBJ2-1,TGTGCCAGCAGCGCCGGGACTACCCCTCTTAATGAGCAGTTCTTC,CASSAGTTPLNEQFF
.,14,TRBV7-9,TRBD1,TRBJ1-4,TGTGCCAGCAGCGAAAGGGGGCGCGGTGAAAAACTGTTTTTT,CASSERGRGEKLFF
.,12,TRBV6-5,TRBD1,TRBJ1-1,TGTGCCAGCAGTTACAAGGGACAGGGGTTGGGTTTT,CASSYKGQGLGF
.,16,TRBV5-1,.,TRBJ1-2,TGCGCCAGCAGCTTGGGGTTGGGCAGCCCTAACTATGGCTACACCTTC,CASSLGLGSPNYGYTF
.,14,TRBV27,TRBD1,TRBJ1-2,TGTGCCAGCAGTTCACAGGGGGCTCTCTATGGCTACACCTTC,CASSSQGALYGYTF
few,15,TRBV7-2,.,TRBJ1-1,TGTGCCAGCAGCCCTCTAGGACCGACTAGCACTGAAGCTTTCTTT,CASSPLGPTSTEAFF
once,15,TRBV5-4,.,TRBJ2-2,TGTGCCAGCAGCGAACTAGTTACGACCACCGGGGAGCTGTTTTTT,CASSELVTTTGELFF
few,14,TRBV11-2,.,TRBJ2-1,TGTGCCAGCAGCCCCCCACCTAGGTACAATGAGCAGTTCTTC,CASSPPPRYNEQFF
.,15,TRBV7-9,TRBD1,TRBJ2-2,TGTGCCAGCAGCTCGGGACAGGGCCTGGCCGGGGAGCTGTTTTTT,CASSSGQGLAGELFF
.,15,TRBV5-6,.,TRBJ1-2,TGTGCCAGCAGCTTGGATGGGACGGACTACTATGGCTACACCTTC,CASSLDGTDYYGYTF
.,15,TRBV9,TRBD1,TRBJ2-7,TGTGCCAGCAGCGTAGCCGGGACAGAAATATACGAGCAGTACTTC,CASSVAGTEIYEQYF
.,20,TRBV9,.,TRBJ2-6,TGTGCCAGCAGAGACCCCTTCTTGGGGGTGGCACCATCTGGGGCCAACGTCCTGACTTTC,CASRDPFLGVAPSGANVLTF
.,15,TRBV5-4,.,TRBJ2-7,TGTGCCAGCAGCTTGGATGCGGTGCCCCTCTACGAGCAGTACTTC,CASSLDAVPLYEQYF
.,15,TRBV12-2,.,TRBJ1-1,TGTGCAAGTCGCTTCCGACAGGGACCGAACACTGAAGCTTTCTTT,CASRFRQGPNTEAFF
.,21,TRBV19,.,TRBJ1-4,TGTGCCAGTAGGCCCGCTGGGGGTAGGGGTAATAGTGGGTTAGGGAATGAAAAACTGTTTTTT,CASRPAGGRGNSGLGNEKLFF
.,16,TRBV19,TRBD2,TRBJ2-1,TGTGCCAGTAGTCCCCGGACTAGCGGGAGCTACAATGAGCAGTTCTTC,CASSPRTSGSYNEQFF
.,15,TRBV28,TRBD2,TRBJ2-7,TGTGCCAGCAGATCCCTTACTAGCGGGACAAGGGAGCAGTACTTC,CASRSLTSGTREQYF
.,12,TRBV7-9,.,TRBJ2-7,TGTGCCAGCAGCCCCAGTGGGGGTGAGCAGTACTTC,CASSPSGGEQYF
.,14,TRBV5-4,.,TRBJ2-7,TGTGCCAGCAGCTTGCGGGAGAGCTCCTACGAGCAGTACTTC,CASSLRESSYEQYF
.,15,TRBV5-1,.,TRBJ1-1,TGCGCCAGCAGCTCGGGACCGTCACAGAACACTGAAGCTTTCTTT,CASSSGPSQNTEAFF
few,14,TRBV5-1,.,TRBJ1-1,TGCGCCAGCAGCTTGGAAGGGGGGTTTACTGAAGCTTTCTTT,CASSLEGGFTEAFF